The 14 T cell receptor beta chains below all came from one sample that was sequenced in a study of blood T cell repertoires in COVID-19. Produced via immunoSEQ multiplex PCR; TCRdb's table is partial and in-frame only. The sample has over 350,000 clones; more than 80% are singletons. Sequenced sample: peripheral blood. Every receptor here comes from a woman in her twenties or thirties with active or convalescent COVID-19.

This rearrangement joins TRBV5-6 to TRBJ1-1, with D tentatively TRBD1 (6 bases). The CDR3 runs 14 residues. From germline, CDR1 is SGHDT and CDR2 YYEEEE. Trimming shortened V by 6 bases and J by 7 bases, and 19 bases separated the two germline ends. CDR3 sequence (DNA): TGTGCCAGCACTAGGAAGGGGGATGTGGGTGAAGCTTTCTTT. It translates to CASTRKGDVGEAFF.

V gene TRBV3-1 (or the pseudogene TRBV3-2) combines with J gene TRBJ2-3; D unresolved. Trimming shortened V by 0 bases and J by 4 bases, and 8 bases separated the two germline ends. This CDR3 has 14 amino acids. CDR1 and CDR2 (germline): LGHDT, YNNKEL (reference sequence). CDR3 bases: TGTGCCAGCAGCCAAGACGTGGGCCCAGATACGCAGTATTTT. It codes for CASSQDVGPDTQYF.

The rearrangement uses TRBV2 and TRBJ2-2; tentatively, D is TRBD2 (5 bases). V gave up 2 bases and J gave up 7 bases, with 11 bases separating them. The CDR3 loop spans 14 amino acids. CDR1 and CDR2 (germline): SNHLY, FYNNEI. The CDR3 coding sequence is TGTGCCAGCAGTGAAATCGGGGAGAGCGGGGAGCTGTTTTTT. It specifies CASSEIGESGELFF.

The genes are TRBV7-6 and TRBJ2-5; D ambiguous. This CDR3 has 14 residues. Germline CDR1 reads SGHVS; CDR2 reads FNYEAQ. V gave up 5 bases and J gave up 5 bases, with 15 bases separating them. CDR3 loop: CASSQQTTGETQYF. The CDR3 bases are TGTGCCAGCAGCCAACAGACAACTGGGGAGACCCAGTACTTC.

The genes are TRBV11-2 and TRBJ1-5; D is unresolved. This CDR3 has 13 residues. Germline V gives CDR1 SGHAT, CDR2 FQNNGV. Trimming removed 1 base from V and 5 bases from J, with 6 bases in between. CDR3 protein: CASSLGLDQPQHF. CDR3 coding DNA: TGTGCCAGCAGCTTAGGGCTTGATCAGCCCCAGCATTTT.

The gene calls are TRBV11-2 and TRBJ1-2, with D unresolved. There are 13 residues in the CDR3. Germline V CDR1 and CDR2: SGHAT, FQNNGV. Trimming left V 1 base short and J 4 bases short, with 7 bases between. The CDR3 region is CASSLASVYGYTF. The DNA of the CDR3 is TGTGCCAGCAGCTTAGCATCGGTCTATGGCTACACCTTC.

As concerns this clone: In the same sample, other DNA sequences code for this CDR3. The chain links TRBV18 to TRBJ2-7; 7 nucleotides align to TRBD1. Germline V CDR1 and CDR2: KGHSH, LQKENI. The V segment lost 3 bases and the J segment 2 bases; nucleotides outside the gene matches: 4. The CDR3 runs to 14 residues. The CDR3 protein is CASSPSDRPYEQYF. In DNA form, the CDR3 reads TGTGCCAGCTCACCTTCGGACAGGCCCTACGAGCAGTACTTC.

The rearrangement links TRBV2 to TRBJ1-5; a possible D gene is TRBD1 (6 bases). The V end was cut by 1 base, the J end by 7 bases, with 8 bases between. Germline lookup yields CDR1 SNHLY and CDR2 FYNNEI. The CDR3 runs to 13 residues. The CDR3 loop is CASSEEGVQPQHF. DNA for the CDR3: TGTGCCAGCAGTGAAGAGGGGGTACAGCCCCAGCATTTT. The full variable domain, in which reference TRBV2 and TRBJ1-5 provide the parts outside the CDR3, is EPEVTQTPSHQVTQMGQEVILRCVPISNHLYFYWYRQILGQKVEFLVSFYNNEISEKSEIFDDQFSVERPDGSNFTLKIRSTKLEDSAMYFCASSEEGVQPQHFGDGTRLSIL.

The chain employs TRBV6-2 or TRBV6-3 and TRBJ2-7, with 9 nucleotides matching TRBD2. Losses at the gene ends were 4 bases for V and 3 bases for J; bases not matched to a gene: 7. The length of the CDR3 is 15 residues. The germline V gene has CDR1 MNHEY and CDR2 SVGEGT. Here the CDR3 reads CASSSLRTSVYEQYF. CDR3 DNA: TGTGCCAGCAGTTCGCTACGGACTAGCGTCTACGAGCAGTACTTC.

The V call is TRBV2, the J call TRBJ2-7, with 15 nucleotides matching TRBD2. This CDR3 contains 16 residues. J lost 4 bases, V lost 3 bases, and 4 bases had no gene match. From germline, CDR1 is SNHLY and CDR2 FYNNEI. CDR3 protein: CASSEGLAGGRYEQYF. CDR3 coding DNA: TGTGCCAGCAGTGAGGGACTAGCGGGAGGAAGGTACGAGCAGTACTTC.

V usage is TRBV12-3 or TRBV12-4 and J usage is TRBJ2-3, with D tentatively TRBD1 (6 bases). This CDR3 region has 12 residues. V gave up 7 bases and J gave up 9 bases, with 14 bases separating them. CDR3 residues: CASTDRRGTQYF. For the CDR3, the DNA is TGTGCCAGCACGGACAGAAGGGGAACGCAGTATTTT.

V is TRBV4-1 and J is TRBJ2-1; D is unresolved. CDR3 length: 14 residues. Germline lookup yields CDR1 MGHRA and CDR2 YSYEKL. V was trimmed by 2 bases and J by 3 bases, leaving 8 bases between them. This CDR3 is CASSQPLNYNEQFF. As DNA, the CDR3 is TGCGCCAGCAGCCAACCCCTTAACTACAATGAGCAGTTCTTC.

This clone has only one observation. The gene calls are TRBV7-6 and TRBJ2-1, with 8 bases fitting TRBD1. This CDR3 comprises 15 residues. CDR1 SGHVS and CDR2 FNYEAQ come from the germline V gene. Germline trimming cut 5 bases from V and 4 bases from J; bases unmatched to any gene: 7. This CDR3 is CASSPGTGYYNEQFF. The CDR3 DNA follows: TGTGCCAGCAGCCCCGGGACAGGTTATTACAATGAGCAGTTCTTC.

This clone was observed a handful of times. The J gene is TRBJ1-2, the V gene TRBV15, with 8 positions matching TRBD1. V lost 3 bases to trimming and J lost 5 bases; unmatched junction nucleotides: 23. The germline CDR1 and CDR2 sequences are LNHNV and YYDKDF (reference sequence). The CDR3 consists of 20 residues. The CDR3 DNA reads TGTGCCACCAGCAGTTGGGTGATTGACGAAGATCAACAGGGGGGGTATGGCTACACCTTC. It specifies CATSSWVIDEDQQGGYGYTF.